This is a list of T cell receptor beta chains from one sample in a study of blood T cell repertoires in COVID-19. This table comes from immunoSEQ multiplex PCR, and its TCRdb copy is limited to in-frame clones, with some not included. The sample has about 200,000 clones, about 85% seen once. Sequenced sample: peripheral blood. The receptors originated from a woman of 80 years or more with acute or convalescent COVID-19. The CDR3 runs from the conserved cysteine through the conserved F or W. A D gene is named only where the DNA matches it firmly.

CDR3	D	length	V	J
CASSYQATQGEQFF	NA	14	TRBV7-2	TRBJ2-1
CASSFQQGYHEQYF	NA	14	TRBV7-9	TRBJ2-7
CAWDRADTEAFF	TRBD1	12	TRBV30	TRBJ1-1
CASSLPPGTGFHQPQHF	TRBD1	17	TRBV7-2	TRBJ1-5
CASSYMGANTGELFF	NA	15	TRBV7-6	TRBJ2-2
CASSLYTDTQYF	NA	12	TRBV18	TRBJ2-3
CASTSGTLSGNTIYF	NA	15	TRBV9	TRBJ1-3
CASSLVLSGYTF	NA	12	TRBV28	TRBJ1-2
CASSTWDSPSYEQYF	TRBD1	15	TRBV3-1/TRBV3-2	TRBJ2-7
CSFCGTNYEQYF	TRBD2	12	TRBV29-1	TRBJ2-7
CASSAGGAGQPQHF	TRBD1	14	TRBV7-6	TRBJ1-5
CASRGQGAREQFF	TRBD1	13	TRBV19	TRBJ2-1
CATRTGANTEAFF	TRBD1	13	TRBV10-3	TRBJ1-1
CASRGRAYEQYF	TRBD2	12	TRBV6-5	TRBJ2-7